The clone carrying this T cell receptor beta chain was observed a few times. What it binds is not known. The data originate from a study of vaccination and CD4 T cells after COVID-19. The study sequenced cultured CD4+ T cell DNA using the Oncomine TCR Beta short-read assay. Investigators isolated genomic DNA from cultured CD4+ T cells. In TCRdb, the PCR reads were re-called with MiXCR into one record per CDR3 protein. The repertoire holds about 13,000 distinct CDR3 sequences, with approximately 81% as singletons. Treatment described: approximately 9-day PBMC culture with coronavirus spike peptide pools or control peptides (ViraFEST assay). Each well held around 2 million PBMCs in IL-2 (about 10 IU/ml) medium with approximately 9.2 ug/ml peptide pools. The starting material was CD4+ T cells from blood, cultured in vitro, obtained after SARS-CoV-2 vaccination. The origin of this receptor is a human donor who received a COVID-19 vaccine.

The DNA of the CDR3 is TGTGCCAGCAGTGAACTTTTTTTCGCGGCTTCAGGGGGCAGGGAGACCCAGTACTTC. Translation: CASSELFFAASGGRETQYF. The J gene is TRBJ2-5, the V gene TRBV6-1, with 8 bases aligning to TRBD1. This CDR3 has 19 residues. V was pared by 2 bases and J by 5 bases, with 19 bases of the junction left unmatched. The germline V gene has CDR1 MNHNS and CDR2 SASEGT.